This record covers a single T cell receptor beta chain. Its target is unknown. CDR3 length: 16 residues. V was clipped by 7 bases and J by 0 bases; unmatched bases: 4. The V gene's germline CDR1 is MNHNY and CDR2 SVGAGI (reference sequence). The entry originates in a study of shared clonotypes between healthy human individuals. Study-wide results and caveats: At large depth, rarefaction still showed sorted-subset sequencing to be incomplete.

Donors, without exception, were Caucasian adults residing in Nashville, Tennessee. The repertoire was sequenced with immunoSEQ multiplex PCR; TCRdb's copy has only in-frame clones and lacks some. The repertoire holds 2 million to 2.5 million clones, with more than 90% as singletons. J is TRBJ1-6 and V is TRBV6-6; 9 positions agree with TRBD1. The sequence derives from a man aged 18 to 35 in good health. Sequenced: naive CD4+ T cells sorted from blood. The subset here: CD45RA+ positively selected. CDR3 protein: CASTTGGASYNSPLHF. The CDR3 DNA follows: TGTGCCAGCACTACAGGGGGCGCCTCCTATAATTCACCCCTCCACTTT.